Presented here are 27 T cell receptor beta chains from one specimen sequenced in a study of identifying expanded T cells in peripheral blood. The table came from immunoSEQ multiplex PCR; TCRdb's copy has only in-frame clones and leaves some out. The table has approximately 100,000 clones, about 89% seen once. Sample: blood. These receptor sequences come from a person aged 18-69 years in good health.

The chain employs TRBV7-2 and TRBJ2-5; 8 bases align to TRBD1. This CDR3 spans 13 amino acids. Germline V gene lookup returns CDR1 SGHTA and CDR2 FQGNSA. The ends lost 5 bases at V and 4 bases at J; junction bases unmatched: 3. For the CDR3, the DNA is TGTGCCAGCAGCCAACAGGGGGGAGAGACCCAGTACTTC. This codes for CASSQQGGETQYF.

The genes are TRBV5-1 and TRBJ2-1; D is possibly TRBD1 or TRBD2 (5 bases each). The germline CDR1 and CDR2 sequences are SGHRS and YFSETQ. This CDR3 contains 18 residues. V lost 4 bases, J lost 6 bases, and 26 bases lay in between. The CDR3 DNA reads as TGCGCCAGCAGCACGCCTTCCGGGATGAATAAGAGGGGCAATGAGCAGTTCTTC. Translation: CASSTPSGMNKRGNEQFF.

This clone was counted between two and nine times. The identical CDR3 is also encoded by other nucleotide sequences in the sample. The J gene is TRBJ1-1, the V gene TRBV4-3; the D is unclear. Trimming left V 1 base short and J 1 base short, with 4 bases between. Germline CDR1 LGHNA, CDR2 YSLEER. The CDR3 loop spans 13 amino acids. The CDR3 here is CASSQVRNTEAFF. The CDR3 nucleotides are TGCGCCAGCAGCCAAGTTCGGAACACTGAAGCTTTCTTT.

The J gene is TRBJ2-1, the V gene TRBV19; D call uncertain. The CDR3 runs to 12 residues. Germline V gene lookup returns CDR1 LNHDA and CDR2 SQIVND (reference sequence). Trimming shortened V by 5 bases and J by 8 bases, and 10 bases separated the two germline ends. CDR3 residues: CASSPRGDEQFF. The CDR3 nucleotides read TGTGCCAGTAGTCCACGTGGGGATGAGCAGTTCTTC. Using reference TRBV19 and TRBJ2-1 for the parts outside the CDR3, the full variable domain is DGGITQSPKYLFRKEGQNVTLSCEQNLNHDAMYWYRQDPGQGLRLIYYSQIVNDFQKGDIAEGYSVSREKKESFPLTVTSAQKNPTAFYLCASSPRGDEQFFGPGTRLTVL.

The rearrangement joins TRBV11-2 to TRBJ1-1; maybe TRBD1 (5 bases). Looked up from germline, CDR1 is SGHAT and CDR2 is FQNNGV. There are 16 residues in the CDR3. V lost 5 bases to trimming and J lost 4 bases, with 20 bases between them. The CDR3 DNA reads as TGTGCCAGCAGCCCCAGGGTCCCGATCGAAACCACTGAAGCTTTCTTT. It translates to CASSPRVPIETTEAFF.

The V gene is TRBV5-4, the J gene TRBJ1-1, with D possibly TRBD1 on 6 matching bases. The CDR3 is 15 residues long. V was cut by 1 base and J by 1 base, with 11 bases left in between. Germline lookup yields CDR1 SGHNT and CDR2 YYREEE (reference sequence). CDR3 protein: CASSLQGRKNTEAFF. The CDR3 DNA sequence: TGTGCCAGCAGCTTGCAGGGGCGGAAGAACACTGAAGCTTTCTTT.

In DNA, the CDR3 is TGTGCCACCGCGGGGGACAGGACTTTCTATGGCTACACCTTC. This translates into CATAGDRTFYGYTF. The chain has TRBV6-5 and TRBJ1-2; 8 bases fit TRBD1. The CDR3 has 14 residues. Germline-derived CDR1 and CDR2 are MNHEY and SVGAGI. With 10 bases clipped from V and 4 bases from J, the junction kept 11 bases outside the gene matches.

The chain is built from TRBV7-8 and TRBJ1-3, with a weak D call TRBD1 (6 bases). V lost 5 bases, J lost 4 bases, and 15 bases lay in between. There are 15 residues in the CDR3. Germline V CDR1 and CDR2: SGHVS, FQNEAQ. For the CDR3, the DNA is TGTGCCAGCAGCCCCCCGGACAGTAGCGGAAACACCATATATTTT. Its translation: CASSPPDSSGNTIYF.

The CDR3 region has the DNA TGTGCCAGTATGTGGGGACAGGGTAGCTATGGCTACACCTTC. It encodes CASMWGQGSYGYTF. The genes are TRBV19 and TRBJ1-2; TRBD1 agrees at 9 bases. The CDR3 runs to 14 residues. The V gene end was trimmed by 7 bases and the J gene end by 4 bases; junction bases not matched to a gene: 7. Germline CDR1 LNHDA, CDR2 SQIVND (reference sequence).

The CDR3 DNA is TGTGCCAGCAGCCCACAGGGGTACAATTCACCCCTCCACTTT. It codes for CASSPQGYNSPLHF. The chain links TRBV7-8 to TRBJ1-6; 7 nucleotides line up with TRBD1. Germline V gives CDR1 SGHVS, CDR2 FQNEAQ. This CDR3 region has 14 residues. V lost 5 bases, J lost 7 bases, and 5 bases stayed unmatched. Full variable domain (missing parts from reference TRBV7-8 and TRBJ1-6): GAGVSQSPRYKVAKRGQDVALRCDPISGHVSLFWYQQALGQGPEFLTYFQNEAQLDKSGLPSDRFFAERPEGSVSTLKIQRTQQEDSAVYLCASSPQGYNSPLHFGNGTRLTVT.

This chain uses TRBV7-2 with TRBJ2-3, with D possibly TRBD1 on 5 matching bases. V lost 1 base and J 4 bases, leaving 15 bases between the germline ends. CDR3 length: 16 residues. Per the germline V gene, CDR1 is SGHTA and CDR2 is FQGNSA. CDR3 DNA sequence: TGTGCCAGCAGCTTAGTAGGGGTCGGCCTGGCAGATACGCAGTATTTT. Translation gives CASSLVGVGLADTQYF.

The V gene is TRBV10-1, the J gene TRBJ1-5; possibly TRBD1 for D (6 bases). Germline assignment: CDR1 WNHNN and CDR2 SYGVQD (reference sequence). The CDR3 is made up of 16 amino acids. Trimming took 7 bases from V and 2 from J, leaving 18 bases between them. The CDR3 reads CASKGGDGAGNQPQHF. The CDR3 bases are TGCGCCAGCAAGGGGGGGGACGGGGCTGGCAATCAGCCCCAGCATTTT.

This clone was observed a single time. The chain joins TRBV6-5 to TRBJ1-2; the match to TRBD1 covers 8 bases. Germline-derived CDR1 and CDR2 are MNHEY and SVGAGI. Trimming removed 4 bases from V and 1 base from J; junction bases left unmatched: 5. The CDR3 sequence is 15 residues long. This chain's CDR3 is CASSSYRGSNYGYTF. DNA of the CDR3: TGTGCCAGCAGTTCCTACAGGGGGAGTAACTATGGCTACACCTTC.

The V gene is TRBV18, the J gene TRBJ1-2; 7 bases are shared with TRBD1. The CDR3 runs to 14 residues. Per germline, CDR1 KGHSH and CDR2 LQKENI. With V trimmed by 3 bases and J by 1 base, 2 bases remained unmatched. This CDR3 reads CASSPGQSNYGYTF. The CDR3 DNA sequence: TGTGCCAGCTCACCGGGACAGAGTAACTATGGCTACACCTTC.

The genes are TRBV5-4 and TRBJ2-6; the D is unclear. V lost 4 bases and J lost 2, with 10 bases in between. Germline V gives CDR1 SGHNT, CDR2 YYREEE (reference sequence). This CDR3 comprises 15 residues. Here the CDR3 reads CASSPRSPGANVLTF. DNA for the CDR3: TGTGCCAGCAGCCCTCGTTCTCCTGGGGCCAACGTCCTGACTTTC.

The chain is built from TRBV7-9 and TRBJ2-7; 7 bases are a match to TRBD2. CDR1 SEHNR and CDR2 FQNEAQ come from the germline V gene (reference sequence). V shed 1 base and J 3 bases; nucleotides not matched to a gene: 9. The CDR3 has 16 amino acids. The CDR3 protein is CASSLVSARGSYEQYF. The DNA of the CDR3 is TGTGCCAGCAGCTTAGTGTCGGCGCGGGGGAGCTACGAGCAGTACTTC.

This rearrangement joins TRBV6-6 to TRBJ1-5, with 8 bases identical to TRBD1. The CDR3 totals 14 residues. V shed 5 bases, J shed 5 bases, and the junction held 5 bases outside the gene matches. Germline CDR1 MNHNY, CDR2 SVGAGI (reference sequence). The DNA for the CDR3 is TGTGCCAGCAGTCGGACAGGGCAGGATCAGCCCCAGCATTTT. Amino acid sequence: CASSRTGQDQPQHF.

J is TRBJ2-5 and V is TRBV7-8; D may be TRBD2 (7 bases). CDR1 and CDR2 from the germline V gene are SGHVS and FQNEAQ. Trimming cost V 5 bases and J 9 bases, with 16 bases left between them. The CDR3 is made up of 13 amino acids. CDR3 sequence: CASSLQGSGAQYF. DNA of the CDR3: TGTGCCAGCAGCCTCCAGGGGAGCGGGGCCCAGTACTTC.

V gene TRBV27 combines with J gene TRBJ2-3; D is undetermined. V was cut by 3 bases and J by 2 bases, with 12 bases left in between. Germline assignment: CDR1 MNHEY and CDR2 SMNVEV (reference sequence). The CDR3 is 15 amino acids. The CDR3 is CASSFDGPTTDTQYF. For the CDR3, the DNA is TGTGCCAGCAGTTTCGACGGACCTACCACAGATACGCAGTATTTT.

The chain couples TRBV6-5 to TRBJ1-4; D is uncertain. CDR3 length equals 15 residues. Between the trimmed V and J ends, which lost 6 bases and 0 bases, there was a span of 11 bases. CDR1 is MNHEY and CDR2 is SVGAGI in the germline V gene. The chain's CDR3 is CASSLRPATNEKLFF. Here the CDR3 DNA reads TGTGCCAGCAGCCTGCGACCCGCAACTAATGAAAAACTGTTTTTT.

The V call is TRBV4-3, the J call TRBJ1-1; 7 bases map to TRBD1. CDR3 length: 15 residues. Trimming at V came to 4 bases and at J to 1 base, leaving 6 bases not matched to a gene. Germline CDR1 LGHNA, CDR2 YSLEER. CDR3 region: CASSPAGTANTEAFF. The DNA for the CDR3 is TGCGCCAGCAGCCCTGCGGGGACAGCGAACACTGAAGCTTTCTTT.

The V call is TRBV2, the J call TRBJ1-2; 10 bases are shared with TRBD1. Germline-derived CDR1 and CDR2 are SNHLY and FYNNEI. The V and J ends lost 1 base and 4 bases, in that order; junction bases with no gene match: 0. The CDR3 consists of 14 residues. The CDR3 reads CASSEGQGAYGYTF. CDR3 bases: TGTGCCAGCAGTGAAGGACAGGGGGCCTATGGCTACACCTTC. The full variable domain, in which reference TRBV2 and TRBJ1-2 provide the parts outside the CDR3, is EPEVTQTPSHQVTQMGQEVILRCVPISNHLYFYWYRQILGQKVEFLVSFYNNEISEKSEIFDDQFSVERPDGSNFTLKIRSTKLEDSAMYFCASSEGQGAYGYTFGSGTRLTVV.

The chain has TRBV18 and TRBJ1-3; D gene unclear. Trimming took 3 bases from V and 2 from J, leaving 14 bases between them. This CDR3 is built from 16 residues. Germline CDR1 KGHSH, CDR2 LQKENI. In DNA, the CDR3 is TGTGCCAGCTCACCGAACGAGGGTTTTCCTGGAAACACCATATATTTT. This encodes CASSPNEGFPGNTIYF.

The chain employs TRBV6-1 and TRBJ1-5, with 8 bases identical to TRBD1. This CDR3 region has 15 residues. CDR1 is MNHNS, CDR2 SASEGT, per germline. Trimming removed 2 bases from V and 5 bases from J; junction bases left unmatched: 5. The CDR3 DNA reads TGTGCCAGCAGTGAACGCCCAGGGGGCGATCAGCCCCAGCATTTT. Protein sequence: CASSERPGGDQPQHF.

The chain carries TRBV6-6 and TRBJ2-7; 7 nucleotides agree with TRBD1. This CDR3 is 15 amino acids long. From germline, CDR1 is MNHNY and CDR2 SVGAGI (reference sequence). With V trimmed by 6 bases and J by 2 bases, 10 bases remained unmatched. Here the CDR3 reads CASSPGQLPPYEQYF. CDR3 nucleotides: TGTGCCAGCAGCCCGGGACAGCTACCACCCTACGAGCAGTACTTC.

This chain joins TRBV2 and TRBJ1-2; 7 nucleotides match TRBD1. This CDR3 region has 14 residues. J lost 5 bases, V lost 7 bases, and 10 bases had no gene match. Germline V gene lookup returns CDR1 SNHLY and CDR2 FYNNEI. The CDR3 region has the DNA TGTGCCAGCATCTACAGACAGGGTTTTTATGGCTACACCTTC. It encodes CASIYRQGFYGYTF. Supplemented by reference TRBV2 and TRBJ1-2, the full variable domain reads EPEVTQTPSHQVTQMGQEVILRCVPISNHLYFYWYRQILGQKVEFLVSFYNNEISEKSEIFDDQFSVERPDGSNFTLKIRSTKLEDSAMYFCASIYRQGFYGYTFGSGTRLTVV.

CDR3 nucleotides: TGTGCCAGCAGCGCCGGTGGAGGCATCGTTCAGCCCCAGCATTTT. Its protein is CASSAGGGIVQPQHF. This chain links TRBV5-6 with TRBJ1-5; D call uncertain. Trimming shortened V by 4 bases and J by 6 bases, and 17 bases separated the two germline ends. The CDR3 length is 15 residues. Germline V gene data show CDR1 as SGHDT and CDR2 as YYEEEE. Using reference TRBV5-6 and TRBJ1-5 for the parts outside the CDR3, the full variable domain is DAGVTQSPTHLIKTRGQQVTLRCSPKSGHDTVSWYQQALGQGPQFIFQYYEEEERQRGNFPDRFSGHQFPNYSSELNVNALLLGDSALYLCASSAGGGIVQPQHFGDGTRLSIL.